This T cell receptor beta chain is from a study of cytomegalovirus exposure and HLA in healthy donors. The primer mix had 60 Vbeta and 13 Jbeta primers. TCRdb keeps only in-frame clones here, not all; method: immunoSEQ multiplex PCR. Of roughly 100,000 clones in the sample, around 73% were seen once. In its sample, this clone was seen once. Sequencing was carried out using PBMCs. The clonotype originates from an older woman in good health and CMV-seronegative.

The CDR3 spells CASYRGGSSYEQYF. The CDR3 nucleotides read TGTGCCAGCTACAGGGGCGGGTCCTCCTACGAGCAGTACTTC. The chain joins TRBV6-1 to TRBJ2-7, with 7 bases aligning to TRBD1. Germline loops: CDR1 MNHNS, CDR2 SASEGT. Losses at the gene ends were 8 bases for V and 0 bases for J; bases not matched to a gene: 7. The CDR3 spans 14 residues.